The source of this TCR beta chain is a study of blood T cell repertoires in COVID-19. Across the study: COVID-19 samples from acute and convalescent phases originated in the United States, Italy and Spain. The cDNA or gDNA used as material had been derived from T cells, B-cell-depleted T cells, or PBMCs.

V shed 1 base, J shed 6 bases, and the junction held 3 bases outside the gene matches. CDR3 length: 15 amino acids. Germline CDR1 reads MNHEY; CDR2 reads SVGAGI. In the authors' workflow: Estimation of nucleated cell counts relied on the amplification of reference gene primers. Sequencing was performed with immunoSEQ multiplex PCR; in TCRdb, only in-frame clones are kept and a portion is missing. V, J and clone size reflect that table, while D and trimming were determined from the DNA. The sample has about 350,000 clones, around nine tenths seen once. The gene calls are TRBV6-5 and TRBJ1-1, with 12 bases fitting TRBD1. The sequence was obtained from a woman aged 18-29 years who had recovered from COVID-19. Sequencing input: peripheral blood. The CDR3 spells CASSYWDRGLAEAFF. In nucleotides, the CDR3 is TGTGCCAGCAGTTACTGGGACAGGGGGCTAGCTGAAGCTTTCTTT.